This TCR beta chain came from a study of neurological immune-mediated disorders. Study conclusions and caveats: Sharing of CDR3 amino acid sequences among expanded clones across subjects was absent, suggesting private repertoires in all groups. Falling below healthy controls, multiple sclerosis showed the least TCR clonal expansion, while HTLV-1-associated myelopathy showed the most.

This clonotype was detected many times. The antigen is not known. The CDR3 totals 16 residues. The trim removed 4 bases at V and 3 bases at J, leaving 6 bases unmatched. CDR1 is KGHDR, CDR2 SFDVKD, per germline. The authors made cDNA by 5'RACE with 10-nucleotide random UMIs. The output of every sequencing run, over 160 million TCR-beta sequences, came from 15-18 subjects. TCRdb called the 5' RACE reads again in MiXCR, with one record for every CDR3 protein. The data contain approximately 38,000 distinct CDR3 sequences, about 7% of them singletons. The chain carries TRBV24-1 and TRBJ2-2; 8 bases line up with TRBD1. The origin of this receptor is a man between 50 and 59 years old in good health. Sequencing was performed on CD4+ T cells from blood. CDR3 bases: TGTGCCACCAGTGACGCGACAGGGGAGGACACCGGGGAGCTGTTTTTT. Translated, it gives CATSDATGEDTGELFF.